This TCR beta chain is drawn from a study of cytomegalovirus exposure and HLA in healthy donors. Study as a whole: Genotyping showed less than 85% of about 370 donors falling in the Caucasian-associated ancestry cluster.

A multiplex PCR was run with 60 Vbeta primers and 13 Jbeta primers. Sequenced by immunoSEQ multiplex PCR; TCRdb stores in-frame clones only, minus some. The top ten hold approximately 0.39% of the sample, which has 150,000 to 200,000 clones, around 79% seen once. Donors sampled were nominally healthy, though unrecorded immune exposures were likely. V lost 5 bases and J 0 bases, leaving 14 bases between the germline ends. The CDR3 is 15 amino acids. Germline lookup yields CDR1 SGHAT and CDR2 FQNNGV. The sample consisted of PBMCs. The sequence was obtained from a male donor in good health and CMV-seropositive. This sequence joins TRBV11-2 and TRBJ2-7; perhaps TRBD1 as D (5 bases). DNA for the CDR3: TGTGCCAGCAGCACTCAGGGAAGGGGCTCCTACGAGCAGTACTTC. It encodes CASSTQGRGSYEQYF.